A single sample is the source of the 11 T cell receptor beta chains below, sequenced in a study of OX40 agonist ivuxolimab in advanced cancers. Generated by immunoSEQ multiplex PCR, the TCRdb table keeps only in-frame clones and is missing some. The sample shows tens of thousands of clones, around four fifths of them seen only once. The input for sequencing was CD4+ or CD8+ T cells sorted from blood, taken in a trial of the OX40 agonist ivuxolimab. The receptors shown here come from an adult with an advanced solid tumor such as melanoma, head and neck, liver or kidney cancer.

This chain connects TRBV5-1 to TRBJ2-1, with D maybe TRBD1 (6 bases). Per germline, CDR1 SGHRS and CDR2 YFSETQ. The CDR3 contains 17 residues. V was clipped by 0 bases and J by 8 bases, with 21 bases between them. The CDR3 region has the DNA TGCGCCAGCAGCTTGGCTGATCGTATGGGGGCTGGAGATGAGCAGTTCTTC. It specifies CASSLADRMGAGDEQFF.

This clone appeared a single time. J is TRBJ1-2 and V is TRBV6-1, with D tentatively TRBD1 (5 bases). CDR1 is MNHNS and CDR2 is SASEGT in the germline V gene. The V end was cut by 10 bases, the J end by 9 bases, with 24 bases between. CDR3 length: 14 amino acids. The CDR3: CAIYKTETPRSYTF. CDR3 coding DNA: TGTGCCATCTATAAGACAGAAACCCCGAGGAGCTACACCTTC.

The rearrangement uses TRBV15 and TRBJ2-3; 9 nucleotides match TRBD1. With 0 bases clipped from V and 3 bases from J, the junction kept 16 bases outside the gene matches. In germline, CDR1 is LNHNV, CDR2 YYDKDF (reference sequence). This CDR3 has 20 residues. The CDR3 bases are TGTGCCACCAGCAGAGATTCCCCGGACAGGGGTTCGACAACAACAGATACGCAGTATTTT. It encodes CATSRDSPDRGSTTTDTQYF.

This chain uses TRBV6-5 with TRBJ2-7; 7 bases line up with TRBD1. In germline, CDR1 is MNHEY, CDR2 SVGAGI. With V trimmed by 5 bases and J by 3 bases, 7 bases remained unmatched. This CDR3 is 14 amino acids long. CDR3 in DNA: TGTGCCAGCAGTCTACGACAGGGAGACTACGAGCAGTACTTC. It yields the protein CASSLRQGDYEQYF.

The chain uses TRBV5-8 and TRBJ1-6; 10 positions match TRBD1. Germline CDR1 and CDR2: SGHTS and YDEGEE. The CDR3 is 14 amino acids. The ends lost 8 bases at V and 6 bases at J; junction bases unmatched: 5. CDR3 nucleotide sequence: TGTGCCAGTCGACAGGGGGCGCGTAATTCACCCCTCCACTTT. As protein: CASRQGARNSPLHF.

This sequence joins TRBV30 and TRBJ2-6, with 11 bases aligning to TRBD2. CDR1 GTSNPN and CDR2 SVGIG come from the germline V gene (reference sequence). The CDR3 sequence is 18 residues long. With V trimmed by 3 bases and J by 3 bases, 10 bases remained unmatched. As DNA, the CDR3 is TGTGCCTGGAGATTTGGACTAGCGGGTCTAAGTGGGGCCAACGTCCTGACTTTC. It specifies CAWRFGLAGLSGANVLTF.

This chain links TRBV4-1 with TRBJ2-2; D is uncertain. CDR1 and CDR2 from the germline V gene are MGHRA and YSYEKL. V lost 0 bases, J lost 8 bases, and 13 bases lay in between. The CDR3 runs to 15 residues. CDR3 nucleotides: TGCGCCAGCAGCCAAGATAAAGGCTCCCAAGGGGAGCTGTTTTTT. This gives the protein CASSQDKGSQGELFF.

The chain joins TRBV9 to TRBJ2-2, with 11 positions matching TRBD2. Trimming cost V 4 bases and J 3 bases; bases outside gene matches: 5. This CDR3 has 16 amino acids. CDR1 and CDR2 from the germline V gene are SGDLS and YYNGEE. CDR3 sequence: CASSPTSGGYTGELFF. Written as DNA, the CDR3 is TGTGCCAGCAGCCCAACTAGCGGGGGTTACACCGGGGAGCTGTTTTTT.

This chain links TRBV7-9 with TRBJ2-7; 7 bases agree with TRBD1. The germline V gene has CDR1 SEHNR and CDR2 FQNEAQ (reference sequence). Unmatched junction bases numbered 2, after V lost 3 bases and J lost 3 bases. This CDR3 is built from 13 residues. The CDR3 loop reads CASSFSGGYEQYF. The CDR3 nucleotides read TGTGCCAGCAGCTTTTCAGGGGGCTACGAGCAGTACTTC.

The chain is built from TRBV5-1 and TRBJ2-1, with 10 bases identical to TRBD2. The germline V gene has CDR1 SGHRS and CDR2 YFSETQ. This CDR3 spans 15 amino acids. V was clipped by 1 base and J by 10 bases; unmatched bases: 8. The CDR3: CASSLKREGRREQFF. CDR3 DNA: TGCGCCAGCAGCTTGAAGCGGGAGGGCCGAAGGGAGCAGTTCTTC.

This clone occurred once. The chain couples TRBV2 to TRBJ1-3; the D gene is possibly TRBD1 (5 bases). There are 13 residues in the CDR3. CDR1 is SNHLY, CDR2 FYNNEI, per germline. Trimming took off 7 bases at V and 2 bases at J, with 9 bases between the two ends. The CDR3 region is CASTAGAGNTIYF. CDR3 DNA sequence: TGTGCCAGCACCGCGGGGGCTGGAAACACCATATATTTT.